These 10 T cell receptor beta chains originate from one sample sequenced in a study of cytomegalovirus exposure and HLA in healthy donors. PCR involved 60 Vbeta and 13 Jbeta primers. TCRdb keeps only in-frame clones here, not all; method: immunoSEQ multiplex PCR. The sample yields roughly 130,000 clones, 80% to 85% seen once. Material for sequencing was PBMCs. These receptor sequences come from a boy between 5 and 17 years old in good health and CMV-seronegative.

The genes are TRBV4-3 and TRBJ2-1; TRBD2 matches at 14 bases. The CDR3 is 18 amino acids. The germline CDR1 and CDR2 sequences are LGHNA and YSLEER. J was trimmed by 5 bases and V by 3 bases; bases with no gene match: 9. The CDR3 region is CASSHLDMGLAGDNEQFF. The CDR3 DNA is TGCGCCAGCAGCCACTTAGATATGGGACTAGCGGGGGACAATGAGCAGTTCTTC.

V gene TRBV5-1 combines with J gene TRBJ2-7; 8 nucleotides align to TRBD1. The V segment lost 2 bases and the J segment 0 bases; nucleotides outside the gene matches: 7. The CDR3 is 16 amino acids. Germline values: CDR1 SGHRS, CDR2 YFSETQ. The CDR3 protein is CASSLSGTGVSYEQYF. As DNA, the CDR3 is TGCGCCAGCAGCTTATCCGGGACAGGAGTCTCCTACGAGCAGTACTTC.

The chain joins TRBV7-9 to TRBJ1-1, with TRBD1 identical over 7 bases. In germline, CDR1 is SEHNR, CDR2 FQNEAQ (reference sequence). The CDR3 extends over 17 amino acids. The V gene end was trimmed by 2 bases and the J gene end by 7 bases; junction bases not matched to a gene: 16. Written as DNA, the CDR3 is TGTGCCAGCAGCTTACCCGTCAATGAGGGGGACAGAGATGAAGCTTTCTTT. Protein product: CASSLPVNEGDRDEAFF.

The rearrangement uses TRBV6-6 and TRBJ2-7; tentative D call: TRBD1 (6 bases). The germline gives CDR1 MNHNY, CDR2 SVGAGI (reference sequence). The CDR3 spans 14 residues. V was clipped by 7 bases and J by 2 bases, with 15 bases between them. The CDR3 here is CASNIQGPTYEQYF. The CDR3 coding sequence is TGTGCCAGCAATATACAGGGACCTACCTACGAGCAGTACTTC.

The chain recombines TRBV7-2 with TRBJ2-7, with D unresolved. Germline V gene data show CDR1 as SGHTA and CDR2 as FQGNSA. This CDR3 region has 12 residues. V lost 6 bases and J 3 bases, leaving 9 bases between the germline ends. The CDR3 nucleotides read TGTGCCAGCAGTCCCGCCAGCTACGAGCAGTACTTC. Translation: CASSPASYEQYF.

This rearrangement joins TRBV5-4 to TRBJ2-7; TRBD2 is a possible D gene (5 bases). V was cut by 0 bases and J by 6 bases, with 10 bases left in between. This CDR3 region has 13 residues. Germline assignment: CDR1 SGHNT and CDR2 YYREEE (reference sequence). The CDR3 DNA reads as TGTGCCAGCAGCTTGGGAGGGTGGCTCGAGCAGTACTTC. This translates into CASSLGGWLEQYF.

This CDR3 reads CASSKGLAFIYEQYF. The CDR3 DNA sequence: TGCGCCAGCAGCAAGGGACTAGCTTTCATCTACGAGCAGTACTTC. V gene TRBV5-1 combines with J gene TRBJ2-7; TRBD2 aligns across 9 bases. With 4 bases clipped from V and 3 bases from J, the junction kept 8 bases outside the gene matches. This CDR3 has 15 amino acids. CDR1 and CDR2 (germline): SGHRS, YFSETQ.

The chain is built from TRBV6-1 and TRBJ2-6, with D tentatively TRBD1 (6 bases). This CDR3 is 14 amino acids long. Germline V gives CDR1 MNHNS, CDR2 SASEGT. With 7 bases removed from V and 3 bases from J, the gap between germline ends came to 10 bases. The CDR3 sequence is CASTGEYGANVLTF. The CDR3 DNA sequence: TGTGCCAGCACAGGGGAGTATGGGGCCAACGTCCTGACTTTC.

This chain connects TRBV19 to TRBJ1-2, with unresolved D. The CDR3 is made up of 14 amino acids. V was trimmed by 5 bases and J by 6 bases, leaving 16 bases between them. Germline V gene data show CDR1 as LNHDA and CDR2 as SQIVND (reference sequence). CDR3 coding DNA: TGTGCCAGTAGTCCTTCCGGGTATCCCCATGGCTACACCTTC. Its protein product is CASSPSGYPHGYTF.

A single count supports this clone. The CDR3 nucleotides read TGTGCCAGCAGCTTCTTGACAGGGGGTCGGGCCGGGGAGCTGTTTTTT. Its protein product is CASSFLTGGRAGELFF. The chain recombines TRBV11-2 with TRBJ2-2; 9 nucleotides line up with TRBD1. Germline assignment: CDR1 SGHAT and CDR2 FQNNGV. The CDR3 is 16 amino acids. Losses at the gene ends were 3 bases for V and 6 bases for J; bases not matched to a gene: 8.